This note documents a single T cell receptor (beta chain) sequence. The antigen remains unidentified. Time point in this sample: pretreatment peripheral blood. This table comes from immunoSEQ multiplex PCR, and its TCRdb copy is limited to in-frame clones, with some not included. The sample comprises around 57,000 clones, roughly 77% of which are singletons, and 1.5% to 2% rests with the top ten. This record comes from a study of PD-L1 blockade in urothelial cancer. Across the study: Male sex and bladder-origin urothelial cancer were recorded for about 90% of the roughly 30 patients.

Overall study findings and caveats: Those with durable benefit had larger increases in tumor-associated blood clones at 3 weeks.

V was clipped by 6 bases and J by 0 bases; unmatched bases: 10. This CDR3 contains 16 residues. Looked up from germline, CDR1 is LNHDA and CDR2 is SQIVND (reference sequence). The starting material was PBMCs, obtained around atezolizumab (anti-PD-L1) treatment. The chain couples TRBV19 to TRBJ2-5, with 7 bases fitting TRBD2. The receptor's source is a man aged 65 to 85 with urothelial cancer. The CDR3 bases are TGTGCCAGTAGATTTAGCGGGCGCTCGTACCAAGAGACCCAGTACTTC. This translates into CASRFSGRSYQETQYF.